The entry below gives a single T cell receptor (beta chain) sequence along with its context. Trimming took 8 bases from V and 6 from J; bases not matched to a gene: 13. Germline CDR1 ENHRY, CDR2 SYGVKD. The length of the CDR3 is 15 residues. This specimen belongs to a study of blood T cell repertoires in COVID-19. Data came from immunoSEQ multiplex PCR; TCRdb stores just in-frame clones and leaves some out. The sample includes approximately 100,000 clones, roughly 80% of them seen just once. The sample was peripheral blood. The receptor's source is a man aged 60 to 69 with acute or convalescent COVID-19. This sequence joins TRBV10-3 and TRBJ2-1; 7 nucleotides match TRBD1. The CDR3: CAILDRDSVSNEQFF. CDR3 in DNA: TGTGCCATCCTAGACCGGGACAGTGTGTCCAATGAGCAGTTCTTC.